One sample yielded the 22 T cell receptor beta chains listed below, sequenced in a study of blood T cell repertoires in COVID-19. Generated by immunoSEQ multiplex PCR, the TCRdb table keeps only in-frame clones and is missing some. Here the sample spans tens of thousands of clones, around 80% being singletons. Sequences were obtained from peripheral blood. The origin of the receptors is a man older than 75 with active or convalescent COVID-19.

This clone is a singleton in its sample. Written as DNA, the CDR3 is TGTGCCAGCAGCCTTACCTCTCGGACTAGCGGGACCACAGATACGCAGTATTTT. Its protein product is CASSLTSRTSGTTDTQYF. The rearrangement uses TRBV7-9 and TRBJ2-3, with TRBD2 matching 12 bases. This CDR3 is built from 18 residues. Germline lookup yields CDR1 SEHNR and CDR2 FQNEAQ (reference sequence). Trimming cost V 5 bases and J 2 bases; bases outside gene matches: 11.

V and J are TRBV11-1 and TRBJ1-2, with TRBD1 as a possible D gene (5 bases). V lost 10 bases, J lost 2 bases, and 14 bases lay in between. The germline gives CDR1 SGHAT, CDR2 FQDESV (reference sequence). This CDR3 has 13 residues. CDR3 sequence: CAKGPQGNYGYTF. In DNA form, the CDR3 reads TGTGCCAAAGGCCCGCAGGGAAACTATGGCTACACCTTC.

The gene calls are TRBV13 and TRBJ2-3; D is possibly TRBD1 (6 bases). Germline lookup yields CDR1 PRHDT and CDR2 FYEKMQ (reference sequence). With 2 bases removed from V and 0 bases from J, the gap between germline ends came to 18 bases. The CDR3 length is 18 residues. Here the CDR3 reads CASSLTQRGSASTDTQYF. CDR3 nucleotides: TGTGCCAGCAGCTTAACCCAGAGGGGGTCTGCTAGCACAGATACGCAGTATTTT.

V gene TRBV5-4 combines with J gene TRBJ2-5; TRBD2 agrees at 7 bases. Per germline, CDR1 SGHNT and CDR2 YYREEE (reference sequence). This CDR3 contains 14 residues. V shed 0 bases and J 5 bases; nucleotides not matched to a gene: 4. The CDR3 bases are TGTGCCAGCAGCTTGGTACGGGGAGGGGAGACCCAGTACTTC. Protein product: CASSLVRGGETQYF. Full variable domain (missing parts from reference TRBV5-4 and TRBJ2-5): ETGVTQSPTHLIKTRGQQVTLRCSSQSGHNTVSWYQQALGQGPQFIFQYYREEENGRGNFPPRFSGLQFPNYSSELNVNALELDDSALYLCASSLVRGGETQYFGPGTRLLVL.

The chain carries TRBV19 and TRBJ2-4, with a tentative D call TRBD2 (5 bases). V was pared by 5 bases and J by 6 bases, with 14 bases between. The CDR3 length is 14 residues. CDR1 is LNHDA and CDR2 is SQIVND in the germline V gene (reference sequence). CDR3 DNA sequence: TGTGCCAGTAGTCTCCGGGGTATTGGAAACATTCAGTACTTC. Amino acids: CASSLRGIGNIQYF.

This clone was observed once. The chain links TRBV19 to TRBJ1-6; TRBD1 aligns across 8 bases. V lost 6 bases and J lost 2; bases outside the gene matches: 6. CDR3 length: 16 residues. CDR1 and CDR2 from the germline V gene are LNHDA and SQIVND (reference sequence). The chain's CDR3 is CASRDRAVTYNSPLHF. CDR3 coding DNA: TGTGCCAGTAGGGACAGGGCCGTGACCTATAATTCACCCCTCCACTTT.

The rearrangement links TRBV4-1 to TRBJ2-1; 10 bases are shared with TRBD1. CDR1 and CDR2 from the germline V gene are MGHRA and YSYEKL. Trimming took 0 bases from V and 1 from J; bases not matched to a gene: 6. The CDR3 covers 18 residues. The CDR3 loop is CASSQDVDRGFSYNEQFF. The DNA of the CDR3 is TGCGCCAGCAGCCAAGATGTGGACAGGGGGTTTTCCTACAATGAGCAGTTCTTC.

The V gene is TRBV4-3, the J gene TRBJ2-2, with TRBD2 matching over 8 bases. Germline V gene sequence: CDR1 LGHNA, CDR2 YSLEER. J gave up 3 bases and V 0 bases, and 9 bases lay outside the gene matches. The CDR3 sequence is 18 residues long. The CDR3 bases are TGCGCCAGCAGCCAAGATCGGGGGGGCCTGGGCCACACCGGGGAGCTGTTTTTT. Protein sequence: CASSQDRGGLGHTGELFF.

This clone was picked up a small number of times. CDR3 residues: CASSTHGSILRLFF. The CDR3 DNA follows: TGTGCCAGCAGCACCCATGGCAGTATTTTAAGACTGTTTTTT. The chain is built from TRBV5-5 and TRBJ1-4; D is ambiguous. V shed 4 bases and J shed 13 bases, with 20 bases lying between them. This CDR3 is built from 14 residues. The V gene's germline CDR1 is SGHKS and CDR2 YYEKEE (reference sequence).

The V gene is TRBV6-5, the J gene TRBJ1-4; 8 bases agree with TRBD1. Trimming cost V 6 bases and J 5 bases; bases outside gene matches: 8. The CDR3 is 15 amino acids. Per germline, CDR1 MNHEY and CDR2 SVGAGI. The CDR3 region is CASSLLQGENEKLFF. The CDR3 region has the DNA TGTGCCAGCAGCCTCCTACAGGGGGAGAATGAAAAACTGTTTTTT.

This clone occurred once. The chain employs TRBV11-2 and TRBJ2-2; maybe TRBD1 (6 bases). In germline, CDR1 is SGHAT, CDR2 FQNNGV. This CDR3 is built from 15 residues. V dropped 5 bases and J dropped 5 bases, with 15 bases sitting between them. This CDR3 is CASSTHREGTGELFF. The CDR3 DNA reads as TGTGCCAGCAGCACCCACAGGGAAGGGACCGGGGAGCTGTTTTTT.

V usage is TRBV9 and J usage is TRBJ2-5; 9 bases map to TRBD2. Germline-derived CDR1 and CDR2 are SGDLS and YYNGEE. V lost 4 bases to trimming and J lost 4 bases; unmatched junction nucleotides: 11. The CDR3 extends over 16 amino acids. As DNA, the CDR3 is TGTGCCAGCAGCTTCACCGGGACTAGCCCCAGAGAGACCCAGTACTTC. It specifies CASSFTGTSPRETQYF.

The CDR3 protein is CASSWDYTGRETQYF. CDR3 in DNA: TGTGCCAGCAGCTGGGACTATACCGGACGGGAGACCCAGTACTTC. V and J are TRBV6-6 and TRBJ2-5; TRBD2 agrees at 7 bases. This CDR3 is 15 amino acids long. The germline V gene encodes CDR1 MNHNY and CDR2 SVGAGI (reference sequence). V lost 6 bases to trimming and J lost 5 bases; unmatched junction nucleotides: 12.

This chain links TRBV6-2 or TRBV6-3 with TRBJ2-1, with 9 bases fitting TRBD1. Germline CDR1 is MNHEY and CDR2 is SVGEGT. Germline trimming cut 6 bases from V and 4 bases from J; bases unmatched to any gene: 13. The CDR3 covers 17 residues. The CDR3 nucleotides read TGTGCCAGCAGCAATAATATAGGGACAGGGAATTACAATGAGCAGTTCTTC. Translated, it gives CASSNNIGTGNYNEQFF.

The chain joins TRBV28 to TRBJ1-6; 8 positions match TRBD1. The CDR3 has 14 residues. The trim removed 5 bases at V and 7 bases at J, leaving 4 bases unmatched. From germline, CDR1 is MDHEN and CDR2 SYDVKM. This chain's CDR3 is CASSTGDRNSPLHF. As DNA, the CDR3 is TGTGCCAGCAGTACCGGGGACAGGAATTCACCCCTCCACTTT.

The chain has TRBV7-2 and TRBJ1-5; possibly TRBD1 for D (5 bases). Per germline, CDR1 SGHTA and CDR2 FQGNSA. V lost 3 bases and J 5 bases, leaving 14 bases between the germline ends. The CDR3 covers 15 residues. The CDR3 here is CASSFRTGKDQPQHF. As DNA, the CDR3 is TGTGCCAGCAGCTTCCGAACAGGAAAGGATCAGCCCCAGCATTTT. The full variable domain, its missing parts supplied by reference TRBV7-2 and TRBJ1-5, is GAGVSQSPSNKVTEKGKDVELRCDPISGHTALYWYRQSLGQGLEFLIYFQGNSAPDKSGLPSDRFSAERTGGSVSTLTIQRTQQEDSAVYLCASSFRTGKDQPQHFGDGTRLSIL.

This clone appeared once. This chain joins TRBV7-9 and TRBJ2-7, with TRBD2 matching 11 bases. This CDR3 has 13 amino acids. The J segment lost 4 bases and the V segment lost 6 bases, leaving 2 bases of the junction unmatched. Germline values: CDR1 SEHNR, CDR2 FQNEAQ (reference sequence). The CDR3 nucleotides are TGTGCCAGCAGGCTAGCGGGAGGATACGAGCAGTACTTC. Translated: CASRLAGGYEQYF.

The chain uses TRBV5-5 and TRBJ2-1; D possibly corresponds to TRBD1 (5 bases). Germline lookup yields CDR1 SGHKS and CDR2 YYEKEE (reference sequence). This CDR3 has 15 amino acids. Trimming cost V 6 bases and J 6 bases, with 19 bases left between them. Here the CDR3 DNA reads TGTGCCAGCACCTCTCTCAGGCCCCAGGGCAATGAGCAGTTCTTC. It is translated as CASTSLRPQGNEQFF.

The chain carries TRBV18 and TRBJ1-4; D unclear. V gave up 5 bases and J gave up 0 bases, with 7 bases separating them. This CDR3 has 14 residues. Per the germline V gene, CDR1 is KGHSH and CDR2 is LQKENI. The chain's CDR3 is CASSIHATNEKLFF. CDR3 DNA sequence: TGTGCCAGCTCAATACACGCAACTAATGAAAAACTGTTTTTT.

The rearrangement links TRBV27 to TRBJ1-1; D is uncertain. Per germline, CDR1 MNHEY and CDR2 SMNVEV (reference sequence). There are 15 residues in the CDR3. V was pared by 7 bases and J by 2 bases, with 17 bases between. DNA for the CDR3: TGTGCCAGCACACCGGGAGGTTGGGTAAACACTGAAGCTTTCTTT. Protein: CASTPGGWVNTEAFF.

The V gene is TRBV9, the J gene TRBJ2-2; possible D gene TRBD2, 6 bases. V was cut by 0 bases and J by 5 bases, with 17 bases left in between. There are 17 residues in the CDR3. Per the germline V gene, CDR1 is SGDLS and CDR2 is YYNGEE. The CDR3 region has the DNA TGTGCCAGCAGCGTAGAGGTGGGAGGTGTGGGGACCGGGGAGCTGTTTTTT. Its protein is CASSVEVGGVGTGELFF.

The genes are TRBV3-1 (or the pseudogene TRBV3-2) and TRBJ2-1; 9 nucleotides align to TRBD2. The CDR3 loop spans 15 amino acids. CDR1 LGHDT and CDR2 YNNKEL come from the germline V gene (reference sequence). After removal of 4 bases from V and 6 bases from J, the junction contained 7 bases not matched to a gene. CDR3 sequence reads: CASSRGSAGGNEQFF. The DNA for the CDR3 is TGTGCCAGCAGCCGAGGCTCAGCGGGAGGCAATGAGCAGTTCTTC.